This is a list of T cell receptor beta chains from one sample in a study of cytomegalovirus exposure and HLA in healthy donors. The table came from immunoSEQ multiplex PCR; TCRdb's copy has only in-frame clones and leaves some out. The sample gives 60,000 or so clones, roughly 90% of which show up once; about 1% is in the top ten. Sequencing was done on a sample of PBMCs. The receptors derive from a man between 18 and 35 years old in good health and CMV-seronegative. Each CDR3 is given with its conserved first and last residue. A D gene is named only where the DNA matches it firmly. Clone size, where shown, is once, few, many, or a class for clones that have expanded.

D gene	V gene	J gene	clone size	CDR3 DNA	CDR3 protein
NA	TRBV9	TRBJ2-7	NA	TGTGCCAGCAGCGTAGCCCTACTGACAGGCTCCTACGAGCAGTACTTC	CASSVALLTGSYEQYF
NA	TRBV20-1	TRBJ2-1	once	TGCAGTGCTAGAGAGGTTGCGCCGTTCTTC	CSAREVAPFF
NA	TRBV27	TRBJ2-7	NA	TGTGCCAGCAGTTTAAAGTACTCGAGCTCCCACGAGCAGTACTTC	CASSLKYSSSHEQYF
TRBD2	TRBV28	TRBJ2-3	NA	TGTGCCAGCACCCCACAGGCTGCGGGAGGTGCGCAGTATTTT	CASTPQAAGGAQYF
TRBD1	TRBV6-1	TRBJ2-7	NA	TGTGCCAGCAAAATATACCGGGACAGTTCCTACGAGCAGTACTTC	CASKIYRDSSYEQYF
NA	TRBV7-3	TRBJ2-1	NA	TGTGCCAGCAGCCGAGGTGGCAATGAGCAGTTCTTC	CASSRGGNEQFF
NA	TRBV7-6	TRBJ2-1	NA	TGTGCCAGCAGCGGGGCCGGGACTGGTAGGGATGAGCAGTTCTTC	CASSGAGTGRDEQFF
TRBD1	TRBV2	TRBJ1-2	NA	TGTGCCAGCAGTACAACGGGACAGGGGTATGGCTACACCTTC	CASSTTGQGYGYTF
NA	TRBV7-2	TRBJ1-1	once	TGTGCCAGCAGCCAGATCCAAACGTACACTGAAGCTTTCTTT	CASSQIQTYTEAFF
TRBD1	TRBV28	TRBJ1-2	NA	TGTGCCAGCAGTTCGTGGGGACAGCTGGATAACTATGGCTACACCTTC	CASSSWGQLDNYGYTF
TRBD1	TRBV10-3	TRBJ1-1	NA	TGTGCCATCAGCGAAGGACAGGGGCTTGAAGCTTTCTTT	CAISEGQGLEAFF